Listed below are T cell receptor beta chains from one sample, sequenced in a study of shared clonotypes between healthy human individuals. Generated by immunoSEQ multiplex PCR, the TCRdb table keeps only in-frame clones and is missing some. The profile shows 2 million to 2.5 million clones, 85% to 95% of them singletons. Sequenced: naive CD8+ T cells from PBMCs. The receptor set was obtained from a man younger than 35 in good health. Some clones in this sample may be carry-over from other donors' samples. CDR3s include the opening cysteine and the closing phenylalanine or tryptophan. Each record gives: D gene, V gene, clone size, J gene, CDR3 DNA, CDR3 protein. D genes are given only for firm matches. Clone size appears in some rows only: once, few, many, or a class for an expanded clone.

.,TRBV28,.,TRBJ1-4,TGTGCCAGCAGTTTTCCCCGGACTAATGAAAAACTGTTTTTT,CASSFPRTNEKLFF
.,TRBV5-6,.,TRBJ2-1,TGTGCCAGCAGCTACGGGGCTTTTGCGCCCTACAATGAGCAGTTCTTC,CASSYGAFAPYNEQFF
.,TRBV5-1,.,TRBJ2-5,TGCGCCAGCAGCGCCGGGTCTGTGTACCAAGAGACCCAGTACTTC,CASSAGSVYQETQYF
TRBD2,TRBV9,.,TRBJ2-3,TGTGCCAGCAGCGTAAGTTTCGGGTACAGCGGGAGGCTGCCAGATACGCAGTATTTT,CASSVSFGYSGRLPDTQYF
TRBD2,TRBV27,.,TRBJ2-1,TGTGCCAGCAATCAATACTCCGGACTAGAAGACAATGAGCAGTTCTTC,CASNQYSGLEDNEQFF
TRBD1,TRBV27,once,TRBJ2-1,TGTGCCAGTTCGACAGGGAGCAATGAGCAGTTCTTC,CASSTGSNEQFF
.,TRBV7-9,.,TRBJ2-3,TGTGCCAGCAGCAACCAGGACAGATCCACAGATACGCAGTATTTT,CASSNQDRSTDTQYF
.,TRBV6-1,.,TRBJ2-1,TGTGCCAGCAGTGAAGTGTTCCGTTCCAATGAGCAGTTCTTC,CASSEVFRSNEQFF
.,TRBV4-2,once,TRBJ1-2,TGTGCCAGCAGCCAGGTGGGGGACCCCAACTACTATGGCTACACCTTC,CASSQVGDPNYYGYTF
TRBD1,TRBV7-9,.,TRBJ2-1,TGTGCCAGCAGCAACAACAGGGGTGAGCGGCACAATGAGCAGTTCTTC,CASSNNRGERHNEQFF
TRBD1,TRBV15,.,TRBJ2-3,TGTGCCACCAGCGCGGGACAGGGCAGGCAAGATACGCAGTATTTT,CATSAGQGRQDTQYF
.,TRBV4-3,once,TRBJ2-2,TGCGCCAGCAGCCAGCAGGGGTTGCGGACCGGGGAGCTGTTTTTT,CASSQQGLRTGELFF
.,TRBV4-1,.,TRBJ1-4,TGCGCCAGCAGCCGGGTCCGTGGGCGCGCGGTTGAAAAACTGTTTTTT,CASSRVRGRAVEKLFF
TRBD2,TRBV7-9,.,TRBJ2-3,TGTGCCAGCAGCCCACCCTCGGGAGGGCAATTAGGTACGCAGTATTTT,CASSPPSGGQLGTQYF
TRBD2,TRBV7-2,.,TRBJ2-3,TGTGCCAGCAGCTTGCTAGCGGGGGGAATAAATACGCAGTATTTT,CASSLLAGGINTQYF
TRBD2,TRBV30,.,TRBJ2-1,TGTGCCTTGACTAGCGGGAGGGCAGATGAGCAGTTCTTC,CALTSGRADEQFF
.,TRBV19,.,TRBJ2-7,TGTGCCAGTAGTATTCGGGCCGGCCCTTTGGTCGAGCAGTACTTC,CASSIRAGPLVEQYF
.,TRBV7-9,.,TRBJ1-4,TGTGCCAGCAGCCAGGGACGAAATGAAAAACTGTTTTTT,CASSQGRNEKLFF
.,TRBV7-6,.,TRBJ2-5,TGTGCCAGCAGCCCCGGGGAGGCCTGGGAGACCCAGTACTTC,CASSPGEAWETQYF
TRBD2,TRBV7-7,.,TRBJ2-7,TGTGCCAGCAGCCCAGGAGCGGGAGGGGGTTACGAGCAGTACTTC,CASSPGAGGGYEQYF
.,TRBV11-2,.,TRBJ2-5,TGTGCCTCGAGGGACTCAAGGCAAGAGACCCAGTACTTC,CASRDSRQETQYF
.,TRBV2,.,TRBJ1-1,TGTGCCAGCCTAAACTCCAGTTTTCCAAACACTGAAGCTTTCTTT,CASLNSSFPNTEAFF
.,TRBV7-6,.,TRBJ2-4,TGTGCCAGCAGCTCCCCCCCGGGGCTGGCGGGCATTCAGTACTTC,CASSSPPGLAGIQYF
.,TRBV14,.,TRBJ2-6,TGTGCCAGCAGCCCTCACAAATCCGAATCTGGGGCCAACGTCCTGACTTTC,CASSPHKSESGANVLTF
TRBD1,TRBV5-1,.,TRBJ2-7,TGCGCCAGCACTCCCGGGACAGGGTTTTATGAGCAGTACTTC,CASTPGTGFYEQYF
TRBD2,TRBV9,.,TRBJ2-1,TGTGCCAGCAGCGGGACTAGCGGTCCCTCCTACAATGAGCAGTTCTTC,CASSGTSGPSYNEQFF
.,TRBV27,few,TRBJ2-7,TGTGCCAGCAGTTTGGGCGGCACTTACGAGCAGTACTTC,CASSLGGTYEQYF
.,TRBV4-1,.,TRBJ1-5,TGCGCCAGCAGCCAGGACAGCAATCAGCCCCAGCATTTT,CASSQDSNQPQHF
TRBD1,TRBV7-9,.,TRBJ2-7,TGTGCCAGCAGCTCCAGCGTGTACCGGACAGGGGTCGACTACGAGCAGTACTTC,CASSSSVYRTGVDYEQYF
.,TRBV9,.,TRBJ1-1,TGTGCCAGCAGCGTAGCTCCCAGGGTTAACACTGAAGCTTTCTTT,CASSVAPRVNTEAFF
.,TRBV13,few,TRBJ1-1,TGTGCCAGCAGCCTAGGGACTGAAGCTTTCTTT,CASSLGTEAFF
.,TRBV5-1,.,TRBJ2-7,TGCGCCAGCAGCTGGGCCGGGACGTCTAGCGAGCAGTACTTC,CASSWAGTSSEQYF
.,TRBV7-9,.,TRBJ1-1,TGTGCCAGCAGCTTAGCGGGACCATCGAACACTGAAGCTTTCTTT,CASSLAGPSNTEAFF
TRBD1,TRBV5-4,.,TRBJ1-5,TGTGCCAGCAGCCGCAACCCGGGACAGGGGGAAGTCAGCAATCAGCCCCAGCATTTT,CASSRNPGQGEVSNQPQHF
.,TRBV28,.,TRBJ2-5,TGTGCCAGCAGATCCTTACTAGAGGGCCAAGAGACCCAGTACTTC,CASRSLLEGQETQYF
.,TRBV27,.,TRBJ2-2,TGTGCCAGCAGCTGGGAGCGGGACACCGGGGAGCTGTTTTTT,CASSWERDTGELFF
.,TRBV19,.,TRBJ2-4,TGTGCCAGTAGTGTGCGTGGCAAAAACATTCAGTACTTC,CASSVRGKNIQYF
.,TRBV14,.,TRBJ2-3,TGTGCCAGCAGCCAAGTGTTCTCCCCAGATACGCAGTATTTT,CASSQVFSPDTQYF
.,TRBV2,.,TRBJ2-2,TGTGCCAGCAGTGACAGGAATGTCGCCGGGGAGCTGTTTTTT,CASSDRNVAGELFF
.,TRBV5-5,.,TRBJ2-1,TGTGCCAGCAGCTTGAGGCTCAGCGCGAGCTCCTACAATGAGCAGTTCTTC,CASSLRLSASSYNEQFF
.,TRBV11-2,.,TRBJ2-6,TGTGCCAGCAGCGCGTCTGGGGCCAACGTCCTGACTTTC,CASSASGANVLTF
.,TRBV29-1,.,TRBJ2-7,TGCAGCGTTGGCGACGGGGGTCCCCCCTACGAGCAGTACTTC,CSVGDGGPPYEQYF
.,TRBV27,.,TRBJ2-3,TGTGCCAGCAGTTTCGGGCAGGGTAGCACAGATACGCAGTATTTT,CASSFGQGSTDTQYF
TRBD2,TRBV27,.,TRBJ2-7,TGTGCCAGCAGTCTTAGCGGGATAGGCTCCTACGAGCAGTACTTC,CASSLSGIGSYEQYF
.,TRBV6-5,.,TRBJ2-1,TGTGCCAGCACCGACGAGATTTACAATGAGCAGTTCTTC,CASTDEIYNEQFF
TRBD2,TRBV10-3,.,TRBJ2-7,TGTGCCACAGACCCCCAGATAGCGGGAGGACTCTACGAGCAGTACTTC,CATDPQIAGGLYEQYF
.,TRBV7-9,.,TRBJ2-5,TGTGCCAGCAGCTTAGTTGCTGGTACCGAGACCCAGTACTTC,CASSLVAGTETQYF
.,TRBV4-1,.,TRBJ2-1,TGCGCCAGCAGCCAGTTAGTAGGGGTCCATGAGCAGTTCTTC,CASSQLVGVHEQFF
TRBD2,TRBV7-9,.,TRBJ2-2,TGTGCCAGCAGCTTTAGAAGCGGGAGCCTCCCCGGGGAGCTGTTTTTT,CASSFRSGSLPGELFF
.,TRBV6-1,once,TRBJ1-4,TGTGCCAGCAGTGTATTAGGGGGGCTCCTTGTAGGGGAAAAACTGTTTTTT,CASSVLGGLLVGEKLFF
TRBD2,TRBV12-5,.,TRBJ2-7,TGTGCTAGTGGTTTCAGGGGACTAGCGGGAGTGGGGCTTAGCTCCTACGAGCAGTACTTC,CASGFRGLAGVGLSSYEQYF
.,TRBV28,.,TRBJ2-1,TGTGCCGGATCCCCCCCCACAAGGTACAATGAGCAGTTCTTC,CAGSPPTRYNEQFF
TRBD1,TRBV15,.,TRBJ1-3,TGTGCCACCAGCAGAGGGACAGGCTCTGGAAACACCATATATTTT,CATSRGTGSGNTIYF
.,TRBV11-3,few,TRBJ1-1,TGTGCCAGCACCAAGGGACCTTCCACTGAAGCTTTCTTT,CASTKGPSTEAFF
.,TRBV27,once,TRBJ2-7,TGTGCCAGCAGTTTAGCGGGGCCCTCCTACGAGCAGTACTTC,CASSLAGPSYEQYF
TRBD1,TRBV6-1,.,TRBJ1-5,TGTGCCAGCAGTCCGGGACAGGGTGAGGGCCAGCCCCAGCATTTT,CASSPGQGEGQPQHF
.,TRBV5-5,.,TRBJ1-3,TGTGCCAGCAGCTTGAGCGCCGGGTCCCGAAACACCATATATTTT,CASSLSAGSRNTIYF
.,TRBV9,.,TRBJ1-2,TGTGCCAGCACCTGGGAGGACGCTAACTATGGCTACACCTTC,CASTWEDANYGYTF
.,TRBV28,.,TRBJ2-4,TGTGCCAGCAGTTTTCCGCCGCTAGCCAAAAACATTCAGTACTTC,CASSFPPLAKNIQYF